This T cell receptor (beta chain) was retrieved from a study of blood T cell repertoires in COVID-19. Across the whole study: Acute-phase and convalescent COVID-19 samples originated in the United States, Italy and Spain.

Authors' analysis steps: It was from reference gene primer amplification that nucleated cell counts were estimated. Libraries were prepared by immunoSEQ multiplex PCR; TCRdb keeps only in-frame clonotypes and omits some of them. From that table come the V and J calls and clone size; the DNA was used to work out D and trimming. The sample carries roughly 170,000 clones, around four fifths recorded once. CDR3 length: 13 amino acids. CDR1 and CDR2 from the germline V gene are SGHRS and YFSETQ. V was pared by 5 bases and J by 1 base, with 9 bases between. Recruits, aged roughly 18 to 90 years, lived in some 25 US areas.

The sequencing sample was made of PBMCs or T cells enriched from blood (not recorded which). The sequence derives from a woman aged 50 to 60 in a cohort exposed to, infected with or recovered from COVID-19 (not recorded which). The V and J genes are TRBV5-1 and TRBJ1-1, with unresolved D. CDR3 amino acids: CASSGSGNTEAFF. Written as DNA, the CDR3 is TGCGCCAGCAGTGGGTCGGGGAACACTGAAGCTTTCTTT.